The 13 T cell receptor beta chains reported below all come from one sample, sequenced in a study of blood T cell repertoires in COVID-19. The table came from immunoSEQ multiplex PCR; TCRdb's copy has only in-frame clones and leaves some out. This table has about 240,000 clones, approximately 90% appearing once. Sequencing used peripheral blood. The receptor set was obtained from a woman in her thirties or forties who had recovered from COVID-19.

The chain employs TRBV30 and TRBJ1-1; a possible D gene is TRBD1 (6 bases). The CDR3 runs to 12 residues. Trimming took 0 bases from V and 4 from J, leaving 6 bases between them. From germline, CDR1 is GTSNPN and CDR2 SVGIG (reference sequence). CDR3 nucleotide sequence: TGTGCCTGGAGTGTGGGGGCCACTGAAGCTTTCTTT. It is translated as CAWSVGATEAFF. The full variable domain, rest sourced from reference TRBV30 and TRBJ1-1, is SQTIHQWPATLVQPVGSPLSLECTVEGTSNPNLYWYRQAAGRGLQLLFYSVGIGQISSEVPQNLSASRPQDRQFILSSKKLLLSDSGFYLCAWSVGATEAFFGQGTRLTVV.

For the CDR3, the DNA is TGTGCCAGTAGTAGCCCGCTTGGCGGGACTGGGGTAGATACGCAGTATTTT. Translated, it gives CASSSPLGGTGVDTQYF. The V gene is TRBV19, the J gene TRBJ2-3, with a tentative D call TRBD2 (6 bases). V lost 4 bases and J lost 5, with 22 bases in between. The CDR3 covers 17 residues. The V gene's germline CDR1 is LNHDA and CDR2 SQIVND (reference sequence).

The CDR3 reads CASSFGFPSGAQETQYF. The CDR3 coding sequence is TGTGCCAGCAGCTTTGGTTTCCCGAGCGGTGCACAAGAGACCCAGTACTTC. This chain joins TRBV5-6 and TRBJ2-5; perhaps TRBD2 as D (5 bases). Between the trimmed V and J ends, which lost 2 bases and 2 bases, there was a span of 19 bases. This CDR3 has 17 residues. The germline CDR1 and CDR2 sequences are SGHDT and YYEEEE.

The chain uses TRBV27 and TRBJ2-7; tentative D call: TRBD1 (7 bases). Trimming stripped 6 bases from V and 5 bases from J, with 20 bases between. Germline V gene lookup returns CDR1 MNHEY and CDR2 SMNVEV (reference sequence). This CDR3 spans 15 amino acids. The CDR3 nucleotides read TGTGCCAGCAGAGTTGGGCTGGGCAGGGGGGACGAGCAGTACTTC. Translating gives CASRVGLGRGDEQYF.

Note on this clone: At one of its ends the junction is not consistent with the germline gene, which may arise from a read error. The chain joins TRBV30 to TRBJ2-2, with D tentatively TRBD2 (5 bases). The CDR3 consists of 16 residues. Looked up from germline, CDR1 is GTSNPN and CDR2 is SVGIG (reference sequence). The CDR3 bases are TGTGCCTGGAGTGCCCTAGGACTGGGGAACCCCGGGGAGCTGTTTTTT. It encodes CAWSALGLGNPGELFF.

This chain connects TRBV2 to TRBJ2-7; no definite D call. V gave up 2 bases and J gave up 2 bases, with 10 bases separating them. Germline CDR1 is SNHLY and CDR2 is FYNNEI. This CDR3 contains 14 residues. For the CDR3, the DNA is TGTGCCAGCAGTGAATACCAGGCGACCTACGAGCAGTACGTC. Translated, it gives CASSEYQATYEQYV.

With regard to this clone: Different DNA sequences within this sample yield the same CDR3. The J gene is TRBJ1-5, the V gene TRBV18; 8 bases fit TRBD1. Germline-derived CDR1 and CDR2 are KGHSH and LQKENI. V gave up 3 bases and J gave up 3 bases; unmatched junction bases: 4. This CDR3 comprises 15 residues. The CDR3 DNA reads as TGTGCCAGCTCACCTGGGACAGGCCACAATCAGCCCCAGCATTTT. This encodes CASSPGTGHNQPQHF. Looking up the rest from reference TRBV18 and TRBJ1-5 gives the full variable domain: NAGVMQNPRHLVRRRGQEARLRCSPMKGHSHVYWYRQLPEEGLKFMVYLQKENIIDESGMPKERFSAEFPKEGPSILRIQQVVRGDSAAYFCASSPGTGHNQPQHFGDGTRLSIL.

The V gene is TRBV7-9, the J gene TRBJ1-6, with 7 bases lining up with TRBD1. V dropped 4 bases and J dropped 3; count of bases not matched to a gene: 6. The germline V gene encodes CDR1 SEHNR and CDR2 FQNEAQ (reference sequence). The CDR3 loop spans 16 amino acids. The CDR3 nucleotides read TGTGCCAGCAGCTCAGGCCGGGACAGCTATAATTCACCCCTCCACTTT. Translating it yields CASSSGRDSYNSPLHF.

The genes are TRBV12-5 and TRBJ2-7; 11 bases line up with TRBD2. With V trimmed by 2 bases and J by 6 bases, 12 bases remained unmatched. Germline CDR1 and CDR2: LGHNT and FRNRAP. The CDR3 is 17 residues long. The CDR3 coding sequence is TGTGCTAGTGGTTTGACCGCTCTAGCGGGAGGTCGTGGCGAGCAGTACTTC. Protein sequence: CASGLTALAGGRGEQYF.

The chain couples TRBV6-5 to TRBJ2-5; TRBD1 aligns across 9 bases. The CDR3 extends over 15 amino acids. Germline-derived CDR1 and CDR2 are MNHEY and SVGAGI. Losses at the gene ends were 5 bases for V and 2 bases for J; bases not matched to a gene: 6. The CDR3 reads CASSTRTGVQETQYF. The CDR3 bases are TGTGCCAGCAGTACCCGGACAGGGGTGCAAGAGACCCAGTACTTC.

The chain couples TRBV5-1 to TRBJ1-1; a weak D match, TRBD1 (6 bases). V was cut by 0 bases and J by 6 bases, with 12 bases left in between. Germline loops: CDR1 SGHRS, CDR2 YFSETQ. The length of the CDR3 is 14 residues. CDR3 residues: CASSLDPEGAEAFF. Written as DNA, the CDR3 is TGCGCCAGCAGCTTGGACCCCGAGGGGGCTGAAGCTTTCTTT.

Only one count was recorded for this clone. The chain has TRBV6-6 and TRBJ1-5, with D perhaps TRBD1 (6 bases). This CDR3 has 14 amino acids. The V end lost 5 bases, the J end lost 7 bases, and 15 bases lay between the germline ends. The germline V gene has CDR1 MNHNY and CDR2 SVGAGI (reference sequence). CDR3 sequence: CASSITGLGQPQHF. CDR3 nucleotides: TGTGCCAGCAGTATCACAGGGCTTGGGCAGCCCCAGCATTTT.

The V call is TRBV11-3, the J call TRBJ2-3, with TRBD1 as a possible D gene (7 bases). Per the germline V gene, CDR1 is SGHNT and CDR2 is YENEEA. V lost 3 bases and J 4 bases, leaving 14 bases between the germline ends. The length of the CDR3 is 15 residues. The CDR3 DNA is TGTGCCAGCAGCTTGGGGGCAGGGGGGCCAGATACGCAGTATTTT. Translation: CASSLGAGGPDTQYF. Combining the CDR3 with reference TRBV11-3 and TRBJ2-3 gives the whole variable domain EAGVVQSPRYKIIEKKQPVAFWCNPISGHNTLYWYLQNLGQGPELLIRYENEEAVDDSQLPKDRFSAERLKGVDSTLKIQPAELGDSAVYLCASSLGAGGPDTQYFGPGTRLTVL.